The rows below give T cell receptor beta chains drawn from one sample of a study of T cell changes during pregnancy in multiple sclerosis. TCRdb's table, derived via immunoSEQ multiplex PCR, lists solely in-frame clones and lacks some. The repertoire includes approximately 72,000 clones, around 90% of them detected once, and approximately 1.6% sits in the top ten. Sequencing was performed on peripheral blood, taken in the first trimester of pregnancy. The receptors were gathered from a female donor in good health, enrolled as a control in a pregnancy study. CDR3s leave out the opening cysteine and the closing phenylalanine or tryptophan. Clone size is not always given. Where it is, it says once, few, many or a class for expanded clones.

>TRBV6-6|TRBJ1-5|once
ASSSYGGAQPQH
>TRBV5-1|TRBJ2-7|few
ASSLVLQAQNEQY
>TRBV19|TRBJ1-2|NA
ASRFGGGYT
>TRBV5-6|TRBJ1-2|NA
ASSLWEGTYGYT
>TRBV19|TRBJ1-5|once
ASSGKTGDYSNQPQH
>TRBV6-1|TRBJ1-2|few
ASSDRTGGLGGYT
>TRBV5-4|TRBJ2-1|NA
ASRTQGGSSYNEQF
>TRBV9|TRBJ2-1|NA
ASSVESSGRAYEQF
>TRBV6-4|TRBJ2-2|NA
ASSTGPNTGELF
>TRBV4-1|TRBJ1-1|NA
ASSQEGAWDTEAF
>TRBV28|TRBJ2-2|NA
ASSFISGELF
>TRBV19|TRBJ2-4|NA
ASSYGSGKAKNIQY
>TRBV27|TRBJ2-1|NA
ASRIAGPRSSYNEQF
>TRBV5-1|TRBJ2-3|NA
ASSLMSGSPADTQY
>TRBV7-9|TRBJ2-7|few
ASSKFGLDEQY
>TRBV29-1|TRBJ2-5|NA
SVALIGTGQETQY
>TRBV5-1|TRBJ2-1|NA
ASSLDLYSYNEQF
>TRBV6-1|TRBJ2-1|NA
ASSDTWANEQF
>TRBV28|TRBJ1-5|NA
ASSLLAGYEQPQH
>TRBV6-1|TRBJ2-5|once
ASSPRDRGFETQY
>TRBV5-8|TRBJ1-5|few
ASSWGQGDNQPQH
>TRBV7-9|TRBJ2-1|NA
ASSLTRSSYNEQF
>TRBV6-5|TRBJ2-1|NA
ASSYSRDSSYNEQF
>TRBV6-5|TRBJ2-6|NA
ASSYSRSGANVLT
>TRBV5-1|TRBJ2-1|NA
ASSSSGGYNEQF
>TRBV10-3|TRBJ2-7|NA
ASRDSIYEQY
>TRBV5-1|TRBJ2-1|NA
ASSVGTGGSDEQF
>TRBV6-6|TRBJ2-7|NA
ASSSPEGEQY
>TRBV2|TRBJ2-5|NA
ASRSTSGRGETQY
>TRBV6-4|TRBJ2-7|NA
ASSRGQGDYEQY
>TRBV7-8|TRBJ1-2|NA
ASSQPSYRRPNYGYT
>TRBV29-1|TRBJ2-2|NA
SVGGHNTGELF
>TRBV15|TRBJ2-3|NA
ATNSRSGQRRTDTQY
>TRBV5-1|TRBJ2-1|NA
ASSVGTSGSISEQF
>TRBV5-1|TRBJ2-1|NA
ASSPTSGAYNEQF
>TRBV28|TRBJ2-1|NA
ASSFDRELADNEQF
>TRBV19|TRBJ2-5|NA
ASSDGQGRKETQY
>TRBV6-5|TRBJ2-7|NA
ASHRGHEQY
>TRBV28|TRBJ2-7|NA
ASSLARTGTYEQY
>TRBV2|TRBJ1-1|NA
ASSDVVGTNVAF
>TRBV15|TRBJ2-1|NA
ATSRVRQGVEQF
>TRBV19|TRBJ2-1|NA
ASSPNRLAGGSYNEQF
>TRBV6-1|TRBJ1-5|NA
ASSVGGVYSNQPQH
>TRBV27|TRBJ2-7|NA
ASSYSYIPYEQY
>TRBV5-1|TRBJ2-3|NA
ASSLWSGEYTDTQY
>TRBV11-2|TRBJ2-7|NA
ASSLNRGDGSYEQY
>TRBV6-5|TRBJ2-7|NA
ASRKSVNEQY
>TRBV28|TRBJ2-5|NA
ASSPGQGETQY
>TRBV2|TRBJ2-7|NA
ASSERQGSYEQY
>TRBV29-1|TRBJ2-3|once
SVAGGAGTDTQY
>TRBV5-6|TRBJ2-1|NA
ASSLGQYNEQF